The 17 T cell receptor beta chains below come from one sample, sequenced in a study of blood T cell repertoires in COVID-19. Only in-frame clones appear in the TCRdb table, and some are missing; sequencing was by immunoSEQ multiplex PCR. Of under 200,000 clones listed, about nine tenths are singletons. The sequenced sample was PBMCs or T cells enriched from blood (not recorded which). Receptors originate from a woman aged 18-29 years who had recovered from COVID-19.

The rearrangement uses TRBV28 and TRBJ2-7; the match to TRBD1 covers 10 bases. The CDR3 runs 16 residues. Trimming removed 7 bases from V and 1 base from J; junction bases left unmatched: 10. The germline V gene encodes CDR1 MDHEN and CDR2 SYDVKM. In nucleotides, the CDR3 is TGTGCCAGCAAACCGACAGGGGGCGGAGGTTCCTACGAGCAGTACTTC. Its protein is CASKPTGGGGSYEQYF.

As concerns this clone: One end of the junction is discordant with germline, which a read error may explain. This chain uses TRBV29-1 with TRBJ2-7, with TRBD1 identical over 8 bases. Germline values: CDR1 SQVTM, CDR2 ANQGSEA. There are 13 residues in the CDR3. The CDR3 bases are TGCAGCGTTTCTAACAGGGGGTCCTCCGAGCAGTACTTC. Translating gives CSVSNRGSSEQYF.

The chain employs TRBV27 and TRBJ2-7; weak D call: TRBD1 (5 bases). This CDR3 is 13 amino acids long. Trimming removed 0 bases at V and 2 bases at J, with 5 bases between. Germline V gene data show CDR1 as MNHEY and CDR2 as SMNVEV (reference sequence). CDR3 sequence: CASSLSGPYEQYF. CDR3 nucleotides: TGTGCCAGCAGTTTATCGGGGCCCTACGAGCAGTACTTC.

The chain couples TRBV4-1 to TRBJ2-1, with 8 bases identical to TRBD2. CDR1 MGHRA and CDR2 YSYEKL come from the germline V gene. Trimming at V came to 4 bases and at J to 4 bases, leaving 9 bases not matched to a gene. The CDR3 covers 16 residues. Here the CDR3 DNA reads TGCGCCAGCAGCCGCCTAAGCGGGAGAGGGTACAATGAGCAGTTCTTC. Its protein is CASSRLSGRGYNEQFF.

The chain couples TRBV18 to TRBJ1-6; 9 bases are a match to TRBD1. V shed 6 bases, J shed 6 bases, and the junction held 6 bases outside the gene matches. CDR1 and CDR2 from the germline V gene are KGHSH and LQKENI. The length of the CDR3 is 15 residues. The CDR3 is CASSPTDRGNSPLHF. CDR3 sequence (DNA): TGTGCCAGCTCGCCGACGGACAGGGGTAATTCACCCCTCCACTTT.

The rearrangement links TRBV28 to TRBJ2-3; TRBD2 is a possible D gene (6 bases). The length of the CDR3 is 11 residues. The V gene's germline CDR1 is MDHEN and CDR2 SYDVKM. The V gene lost 3 bases and the J gene lost 11 bases, with 9 bases spanning the gap. This CDR3 reads CASSLMEGQYF. The CDR3 DNA follows: TGTGCCAGCAGTTTGATGGAGGGGCAGTATTTT.

The CDR3 sequence is CASSVGNYYEQYF. CDR3 DNA: TGTGCCAGCAGTGTTGGCAATTACTACGAGCAGTACTTC. The rearrangement links TRBV2 to TRBJ2-7; D gene uncertain. CDR1 and CDR2 (germline): SNHLY, FYNNEI. The V gene lost 4 bases and the J gene lost 3 bases, with 10 bases spanning the gap. The CDR3 covers 13 residues.

This clone came up once. The chain employs TRBV6-6 and TRBJ2-2, with no clear D. Germline lookup yields CDR1 MNHNY and CDR2 SVGAGI (reference sequence). The CDR3 has 12 residues. V was clipped by 2 bases and J by 8 bases, with 6 bases between them. DNA of the CDR3: TGTGCCAGCAGTTACGAGAGGGGGGAGCTGTTTTTT. Amino acid sequence: CASSYERGELFF.

The chain combines TRBV27 with TRBJ1-1; D gene uncertain. The CDR3 has 16 amino acids. The V gene's germline CDR1 is MNHEY and CDR2 SMNVEV (reference sequence). Deletions cut 4 bases from V and 4 bases from J, with 19 bases between. CDR3 in DNA: TGTGCCAGCAGTTGGTCTGTTGGCGGGGTCGGCACTGAAGCTTTCTTT. Protein: CASSWSVGGVGTEAFF.

The chain joins TRBV6-6 to TRBJ2-7; D is ambiguous. The CDR3 consists of 12 residues. V was clipped by 2 bases and J by 9 bases, with 11 bases between them. Per germline, CDR1 MNHNY and CDR2 SVGAGI (reference sequence). The CDR3 DNA reads TGTGCCAGCAGTTACGGTGAGGCAGCGCAGTACTTC. Its translation is CASSYGEAAQYF.

The gene calls are TRBV4-1 and TRBJ1-2; D possibly corresponds to TRBD1 (5 bases). Germline CDR1 is MGHRA and CDR2 is YSYEKL. V was shortened by 1 base and J by 2 bases, with 8 bases between the two germline ends. This CDR3 is 14 amino acids long. The CDR3 bases are TGCGCCAGCAGCCAAGTTCCAGGGAACTATGGCTACACCTTC. This encodes CASSQVPGNYGYTF.

DNA for the CDR3: TGTGCCAGCAGCACCCGGCTAAACCGGGGGGGCCGGGAGACCCAGTACTTC. Residues: CASSTRLNRGGRETQYF. This chain connects TRBV7-2 to TRBJ2-5; 8 positions match TRBD2. CDR1 is SGHTA and CDR2 is FQGNSA in the germline V gene. The CDR3 covers 17 residues. Unmatched junction bases numbered 16, after V lost 5 bases and J lost 5 bases.

The chain uses TRBV9 and TRBJ2-3; 11 nucleotides line up with TRBD2. V lost 1 base and J lost 5; bases outside the gene matches: 6. CDR3 length: 16 residues. Germline CDR1 is SGDLS and CDR2 is YYNGEE. As DNA, the CDR3 is TGTGCCAGCAGCGTACCCCTTACTAGCGGGAGAGATACGCAGTATTTT. As protein: CASSVPLTSGRDTQYF.

This chain connects TRBV13 to TRBJ2-6; weak D call: TRBD1 (5 bases). Trimming pared 5 bases from V and 2 bases from J, leaving 10 bases between. The CDR3 contains 15 residues. From germline, CDR1 is PRHDT and CDR2 FYEKMQ (reference sequence). In nucleotides, the CDR3 is TGTGCCAGCAGCCAGGGCTTGGCTGGGGCCAACGTCCTGACTTTC. The encoded protein is CASSQGLAGANVLTF.

The gene calls are TRBV28 and TRBJ2-7, with a possible D match to TRBD1 (6 bases). Trimming left V 6 bases short and J 1 base short, with 13 bases between. The CDR3 covers 14 residues. Per germline, CDR1 MDHEN and CDR2 SYDVKM. CDR3 protein: CASSQTDRSYEQYF. DNA for the CDR3: TGTGCCAGCAGCCAAACGGACAGATCCTACGAGCAGTACTTC.

The chain is built from TRBV5-4 and TRBJ2-1, with D perhaps TRBD2 (6 bases). The CDR3 spans 16 residues. Germline CDR1 and CDR2: SGHNT and YYREEE (reference sequence). V lost 3 bases and J lost 0, with 13 bases in between. CDR3 in amino acids: CASSSSVPSSYNEQFF. Written as DNA, the CDR3 is TGTGCCAGCAGCTCTAGCGTTCCCAGCTCCTACAATGAGCAGTTCTTC.

This chain links TRBV5-1 with TRBJ1-1; maybe TRBD1 (5 bases). This CDR3 contains 13 residues. CDR1 and CDR2 from the germline V gene are SGHRS and YFSETQ. Trimming took off 6 bases at V and 3 bases at J, with 12 bases between the two ends. The CDR3 reads CASTPGDHTEAFF. CDR3 DNA sequence: TGCGCCAGCACCCCGGGGGACCACACTGAAGCTTTCTTT. The full variable domain, completed using reference TRBV5-1 and TRBJ1-1, is KAGVTQTPRYLIKTRGQQVTLSCSPISGHRSVSWYQQTPGQGLQFLFEYFSETQRNKGNFPGRFSGRQFSNSRSEMNVSTLELGDSALYLCASTPGDHTEAFFGQGTRLTVV.